The 2 T cell receptor beta chains below were found in one sample sequenced in a study of T-cell reconstitution after alpha-beta-depleted transplantation in children. Preparation of the TCRbeta library was carried out with unique molecular identifiers. TCRdb called the PCR reads again in MiXCR, with one record for every CDR3 protein. Of 500,000 to 650,000 distinct CDR3 sequences in the sample, 10% to 15% were seen once. This specimen was PBMCs, mostly from graft donor cells, taken 360 days after TCRalphabeta/CD19-depleted stem cell transplant. The receptor set was obtained from a male patient between 10 and 17 years old who had a stem cell transplant for acute myeloid leukemia, so the T cells may come from the graft donor.

This clonotype was found a few times. CDR3 residues: CASSQDKLGADTQYF. The CDR3 DNA is TGCGCCAGCAGCCAAGATAAATTGGGAGCAGATACGCAGTATTTT. The J gene is TRBJ2-3, the V gene TRBV4-3; possible D gene TRBD2, 5 bases. Trimming cost V 0 bases and J 4 bases, with 11 bases left between them. CDR1 is LGHNA, CDR2 YSLEER, per germline. This CDR3 contains 15 residues.

This clonotype has a count of ten or more. This chain's CDR3 is CSAAGLGGWVGEETQYF. For the CDR3, the DNA is TGCAGCGCGGCGGGACTAGGGGGATGGGTAGGGGAGGAGACCCAGTACTTC. The genes are TRBV29-1 and TRBJ2-5; 8 bases line up with TRBD2. The CDR3 consists of 17 residues. Germline loops: CDR1 SQVTM, CDR2 ANQGSEA. V shed 7 bases, J shed 5 bases, and the junction held 21 bases outside the gene matches. Based on the CDR3 plus reference TRBV29-1 and TRBJ2-5, the full variable domain is SAVISQKPSRDICQRGTSLTIQCQVDSQVTMMFWYRQQPGQSLTLIATANQGSEATYESGFVIDKFPISRPNLTFSTLTVSNMSPEDSSIYLCSAAGLGGWVGEETQYFGPGTRLLVL.